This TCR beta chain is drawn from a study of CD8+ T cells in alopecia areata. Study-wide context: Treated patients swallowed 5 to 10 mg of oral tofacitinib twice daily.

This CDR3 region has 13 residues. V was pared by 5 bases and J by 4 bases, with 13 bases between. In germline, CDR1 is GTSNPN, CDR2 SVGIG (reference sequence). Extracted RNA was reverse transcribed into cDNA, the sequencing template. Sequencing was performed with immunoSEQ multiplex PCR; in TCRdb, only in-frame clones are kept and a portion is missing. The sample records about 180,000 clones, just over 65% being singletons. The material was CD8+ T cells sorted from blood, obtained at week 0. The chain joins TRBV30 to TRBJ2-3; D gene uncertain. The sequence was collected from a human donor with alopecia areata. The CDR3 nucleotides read TGTGCCTGGTCCCTGGCTCCGGCAGATACGCAGTATTTT. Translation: CAWSLAPADTQYF.